This T cell receptor beta chain derives from a study of Tregs in tolerant kidney transplant recipients. Overall study findings and caveats: Nucleotide sequences could not be compared across some patients' samples due to primer changes. Antigen-driven expansion was suggested because donor-specific Tregs expanded more than all Tregs in tolerant patients.

Only in-frame clones appear in the TCRdb table, and some are missing; sequencing was by immunoSEQ multiplex PCR. The sample carries some 70,000 clones, 85% to 90% recorded once. This CDR3 contains 15 residues. Germline CDR1 MNHEY, CDR2 SMNVEV (reference sequence). Deletions cut 1 base from V and 5 bases from J, with 14 bases between. As concerns this clone: The antigen remains unidentified.

The clonotype comes from a human donor who received a combined kidney and bone marrow transplant. The sequenced sample was CD4+ T cells from blood, obtained before the transplant. This chain connects TRBV27 to TRBJ1-1; unclear D gene. The CDR3 reads CASSLYGPEVTEAFF. Here the CDR3 DNA reads TGTGCCAGCAGTTTATATGGCCCCGAGGTGACTGAAGCTTTCTTT.